The entry below describes one TCR beta chain. Germline V gives CDR1 MNHEY, CDR2 SVGEGT. The CDR3 sequence is 13 residues long. The germline V and J ends were trimmed by 5 bases and 6 bases, with 11 bases remaining between them. These data come from a study of blood T cell repertoires in COVID-19. About the research overall: T cells, B-cell-depleted T cells, or PBMCs provided the cDNA or gDNA that served as material.

In the original workflow: For nucleated cells, counts were estimated from reference gene primer amplification. Profiling relied on immunoSEQ multiplex PCR, and the TCRdb table lists in-frame clones only, not all of them. V, J and clone size reflect that table, while D and trimming were determined from the DNA. Of tens of thousands of clones listed, more than 80% are singletons. The sample was peripheral blood. This receptor was obtained from a woman aged 80 or over with acute or convalescent COVID-19. The rearrangement links TRBV6-2 or TRBV6-3 to TRBJ1-5; D is perhaps TRBD1 (5 bases). CDR3 in amino acids: CASSAGGFQPQHF. CDR3 nucleotide sequence: TGTGCCAGCAGTGCGGGGGGTTTTCAGCCCCAGCATTTT.